Here is one T cell receptor beta chain with its context. This entry belongs to a study of cytomegalovirus exposure and HLA in healthy donors. Study-level background: There were 117 million unique TCR beta sequences, drawn from about 190 million T cells, in an earlier analysis.

The primer mix had 60 Vbeta and 13 Jbeta primers. TCRdb's copy holds only in-frame clones and misses some; the assay was immunoSEQ multiplex PCR. The specimen's table records around 51,000 clones. Trimming pared 2 bases from V and 1 base from J, leaving 10 bases between. CDR3 length equals 15 residues. Germline V gene data show CDR1 as SGHRS and CDR2 as YFSETQ. Specimen: PBMCs. The V call is TRBV5-1, the J call TRBJ1-5, with D maybe TRBD1 (5 bases). This receptor was identified in a woman between 40 and 50 years old in good health and CMV-seronegative. DNA for the CDR3: TGCGCCAGCAGCTTTGACGGGGGGAGCAATCAGCCCCAGCATTTT. Protein: CASSFDGGSNQPQHF.